These 23 T cell receptor beta chains came from one sample sequenced in a study of cytomegalovirus exposure and HLA in healthy donors. In the PCR, 60 Vbeta and 13 Jbeta primers were used. This table comes from immunoSEQ multiplex PCR, and its TCRdb copy is limited to in-frame clones, with some not included. The repertoire holds under 150,000 clones, 65% to 90% seen once, with 10% to 12% in the top ten. The sample taken for sequencing was PBMCs. These receptors originate from a male donor in good health and CMV-seropositive.

The CDR3 DNA follows: TGTGCCAGCAGCCGCAGACTAGCGGGAGACACCGGGGAGCTGTTTTTT. It codes for CASSRRLAGDTGELFF. This chain connects TRBV14 to TRBJ2-2; 12 bases fit TRBD2. The trim removed 4 bases at V and 3 bases at J, leaving 3 bases unmatched. CDR3 length: 16 amino acids. Germline CDR1 SGHDN, CDR2 FVKESK.

This clone has just a few counts. The chain joins TRBV19 to TRBJ2-5; D is ambiguous. Germline lookup yields CDR1 LNHDA and CDR2 SQIVND (reference sequence). This CDR3 region has 16 residues. The V end lost 3 bases, the J end lost 3 bases, and 17 bases lay between the germline ends. The CDR3 loop is CASSMDLTYGEETQYF. CDR3 sequence (DNA): TGTGCCAGTAGTATGGATCTAACCTACGGAGAAGAGACCCAGTACTTC. Drawing the rest from reference TRBV19 and TRBJ2-5, the complete variable domain is DGGITQSPKYLFRKEGQNVTLSCEQNLNHDAMYWYRQDPGQGLRLIYYSQIVNDFQKGDIAEGYSVSREKKESFPLTVTSAQKNPTAFYLCASSMDLTYGEETQYFGPGTRLLVL.

The V and J genes are TRBV27 and TRBJ2-7; 7 bases map to TRBD1. The CDR3 loop spans 14 amino acids. V was pared by 5 bases and J by 2 bases, with 6 bases of the junction left unmatched. The germline V gene has CDR1 MNHEY and CDR2 SMNVEV (reference sequence). The CDR3 nucleotides are TGTGCCAGCAGTATTCAGGGGGACCCCTACGAGCAGTACTTC. Protein: CASSIQGDPYEQYF.

V usage is TRBV5-4 and J usage is TRBJ2-7, with TRBD1 matching 8 bases. V was clipped by 2 bases and J by 1 base; unmatched bases: 17. This CDR3 is 19 amino acids long. Germline V gives CDR1 SGHNT, CDR2 YYREEE (reference sequence). CDR3 nucleotides: TGTGCCAGCAGCTTACAGCCACGCCGGGACAGGATCTTTTCCTACGAGCAGTACTTC. As protein: CASSLQPRRDRIFSYEQYF.

The V gene is TRBV5-6, the J gene TRBJ1-3, with D perhaps matching TRBD1 (5 bases). Per the germline V gene, CDR1 is SGHDT and CDR2 is YYEEEE. The CDR3 is made up of 17 amino acids. Trimming took 0 bases from V and 0 from J, leaving 13 bases between them. The CDR3 region has the DNA TGTGCCAGCAGCTTGGTTGGGTACAGGAGCTCTGGAAACACCATATATTTT. Amino acids: CASSLVGYRSSGNTIYF.

V usage is TRBV2 and J usage is TRBJ2-1, with 10 bases fitting TRBD2. From germline, CDR1 is SNHLY and CDR2 FYNNEI. After removal of 8 bases from V and 5 bases from J, the junction contained 6 bases not matched to a gene. The CDR3 length is 14 residues. The CDR3 is CASSPSGSHNEQFF. The CDR3 DNA reads TGTGCCAGCTCTCCTAGCGGGAGCCACAATGAGCAGTTCTTC.

The chain has TRBV28 and TRBJ2-2, with a tentative D call TRBD1 (6 bases). CDR1 and CDR2 (germline): MDHEN, SYDVKM. This CDR3 has 18 amino acids. V was pared by 1 base and J by 0 bases, with 15 bases between. The CDR3: CASSLYKQGPSNTGELFF. CDR3 in DNA: TGTGCCAGCAGTTTATATAAACAGGGTCCCTCGAACACCGGGGAGCTGTTTTTT. The variable domain in full, completed from reference TRBV28 and TRBJ2-2, reads DVKVTQSSRYLVKRTGEKVFLECVQDMDHENMFWYRQDPGLGLRLIYFSYDVKMKEKGDIPEGYSVSREKKERFSLILESASTNQTSMYLCASSLYKQGPSNTGELFFGEGSRLTVL.

The chain's CDR3 is CASSQALGRGTARNEQFF. The CDR3 DNA follows: TGTGCCAGCAGCCAGGCATTAGGGCGGGGCACGGCGCGGAATGAGCAGTTCTTC. V gene TRBV4-2 combines with J gene TRBJ2-1; maybe TRBD2 (6 bases). V shed 3 bases and J shed 7 bases, with 25 bases lying between them. The germline V gene encodes CDR1 LGHNA and CDR2 YNFKEQ. CDR3 length: 18 amino acids.

The chain uses TRBV9 and TRBJ2-7, with D possibly matching TRBD1 (6 bases). Per germline, CDR1 SGDLS and CDR2 YYNGEE. Trimming shortened V by 4 bases and J by 4 bases, and 15 bases separated the two germline ends. The CDR3 is 14 amino acids. The CDR3 region has the DNA TGTGCCAGCAGCCCCGCCGGCAGGGGATACGAGCAGTACTTC. It encodes CASSPAGRGYEQYF.

The J gene is TRBJ1-3, the V gene TRBV5-1; a possible D gene is TRBD1 (5 bases). Trimming shortened V by 0 bases and J by 1 base, and 8 bases separated the two germline ends. The CDR3 runs to 15 residues. Per germline, CDR1 SGHRS and CDR2 YFSETQ. The CDR3: CASSLAAGSGNTIYF. In DNA form, the CDR3 reads TGCGCCAGCAGCTTGGCGGCAGGGTCTGGAAACACCATATATTTT. Together with reference TRBV5-1 and TRBJ1-3, the CDR3 gives the full variable domain: KAGVTQTPRYLIKTRGQQVTLSCSPISGHRSVSWYQQTPGQGLQFLFEYFSETQRNKGNFPGRFSGRQFSNSRSEMNVSTLELGDSALYLCASSLAAGSGNTIYFGEGSWLTVV.

The CDR3 region has the DNA TGTGCCAGCAGTTTTAGCGGGAGTTCCTACAATGAGCAGTTCTTC. Protein: CASSFSGSSYNEQFF. The genes are TRBV7-3 and TRBJ2-1; 9 bases align to TRBD2. This CDR3 is 15 amino acids long. Germline V gene sequence: CDR1 SGHTA, CDR2 FQGTGA. V lost 6 bases, J lost 1 base, and 4 bases stayed unmatched.

This clone turned up a few times. The chain links TRBV21-1 to TRBJ1-1. TRBV21-1 is assigned pseudogene status. This CDR3 region has 13 residues. The CDR3 DNA reads TGTGCCAGCAGCAAAGGGAGGGACACTGAAGCTTTCTTT. Protein sequence: CASSKGRDTEAFF.

The chain combines TRBV7-9 with TRBJ2-1; 8 bases match TRBD2. Per the germline V gene, CDR1 is SEHNR and CDR2 is FQNEAQ (reference sequence). J gave up 6 bases and V 7 bases, and 11 bases lay outside the gene matches. This CDR3 has 15 residues. The CDR3: CASTSGTRSSNEQFF. The CDR3 nucleotides read TGTGCCAGCACCTCCGGGACTAGATCTTCCAATGAGCAGTTCTTC.

The V gene is TRBV2, the J gene TRBJ1-2; TRBD1 matches at 7 bases. J lost 1 base, V lost 9 bases, and 5 bases had no gene match. The germline V gene encodes CDR1 SNHLY and CDR2 FYNNEI. CDR3 length: 13 amino acids. The CDR3 sequence: CARTRDSNYGYTF. In nucleotides, the CDR3 is TGTGCCAGGACTCGGGACAGTAACTATGGCTACACCTTC.

The chain carries TRBV29-1 and TRBJ2-5; 11 bases align to TRBD2. Trimming at V came to 4 bases and at J to 2 bases, leaving 12 bases not matched to a gene. Germline V gives CDR1 SQVTM, CDR2 ANQGSEA. The CDR3 runs 17 residues. As DNA, the CDR3 is TGCAGCGTTGTTTACGCGACTAGCGGGGACTATCAAGAGACCCAGTACTTC. Its protein is CSVVYATSGDYQETQYF. Combining the CDR3 with reference TRBV29-1 and TRBJ2-5 gives the whole variable domain SAVISQKPSRDICQRGTSLTIQCQVDSQVTMMFWYRQQPGQSLTLIATANQGSEATYESGFVIDKFPISRPNLTFSTLTVSNMSPEDSSIYLCSVVYATSGDYQETQYFGPGTRLLVL.

The chain couples TRBV6-1 to TRBJ2-5, with D possibly TRBD2 on 5 matching bases. V was pared by 3 bases and J by 1 base, with 12 bases between. CDR1 is MNHNS, CDR2 SASEGT, per germline. The CDR3 runs 15 residues. CDR3 sequence reads: CASSDPGRLQETQYF. The CDR3 bases are TGTGCCAGCAGTGACCCGGGGAGACTCCAAGAGACCCAGTACTTC.

The chain uses TRBV15 and TRBJ2-1; TRBD1 matches at 8 bases. The CDR3 totals 16 residues. Germline lookup yields CDR1 LNHNV and CDR2 YYDKDF (reference sequence). V gave up 2 bases and J gave up 4 bases; unmatched junction bases: 7. The CDR3 nucleotides read TGTGCCACCAGCAGACCTGGACAGGGACCGTACAATGAGCAGTTCTTC. Its protein product is CATSRPGQGPYNEQFF.

V gene TRBV6-6 combines with J gene TRBJ2-1, with 7 bases aligning to TRBD2. Germline V gene sequence: CDR1 MNHNY, CDR2 SVGAGI (reference sequence). The CDR3 length is 16 residues. V lost 0 bases and J lost 7; bases outside the gene matches: 9. The CDR3 here is CASSYSGGGVGNEQFF. The CDR3 DNA reads TGTGCCAGCAGTTACTCCGGCGGGGGAGTCGGAAATGAGCAGTTCTTC.

This clone has more than one count but fewer than ten. The chain combines TRBV2 with TRBJ2-3, with TRBD1 identical over 7 bases. There are 14 residues in the CDR3. Germline V gives CDR1 SNHLY, CDR2 FYNNEI. With 4 bases clipped from V and 0 bases from J, the junction kept 1 base outside the gene matches. The CDR3 spells CASSVGQSTDTQYF. The DNA for the CDR3 is TGTGCCAGCAGTGTGGGACAGAGCACAGATACGCAGTATTTT.

The CDR3 reads CASSPDRMKYEQYF. The CDR3 bases are TGTGCCAGCAGTCCGGACAGGATGAAGTACGAGCAGTACTTC. V gene TRBV6-5 combines with J gene TRBJ2-7, with 7 bases identical to TRBD1. The CDR3 runs 14 residues. The ends lost 5 bases at V and 4 bases at J; junction bases unmatched: 8. The V gene's germline CDR1 is MNHEY and CDR2 SVGAGI.

The chain links TRBV5-4 to TRBJ2-1, with 10 bases fitting TRBD2. The CDR3 has 17 residues. Trimming cost V 4 bases and J 2 bases; bases outside gene matches: 9. CDR1 is SGHNT, CDR2 YYREEE, per germline (reference sequence). The CDR3 region has the DNA TGTGCCAGCAGCCCCGGGACTAGCGTCGTTACCTACAATGAGCAGTTCTTC. This encodes CASSPGTSVVTYNEQFF.

The table lists this clone with a count of one. This chain joins TRBV14 and TRBJ2-7; TRBD2 is a possible D gene (6 bases). Germline V gene lookup returns CDR1 SGHDN and CDR2 FVKESK. Trimming cost V 1 base and J 3 bases, with 16 bases left between them. The CDR3 is made up of 16 amino acids. CDR3 residues: CASSQGEGGYVYEQYF. The CDR3 DNA is TGTGCCAGCAGCCAAGGAGAGGGAGGCTACGTCTACGAGCAGTACTTC.

The chain joins TRBV9 to TRBJ2-2, with 12 bases fitting TRBD2. The V gene's germline CDR1 is SGDLS and CDR2 YYNGEE. V lost 3 bases, J lost 4 bases, and 4 bases stayed unmatched. The length of the CDR3 is 16 residues. CDR3 loop: CASSAWTSGVTGELFF. For the CDR3, the DNA is TGTGCCAGCAGCGCATGGACTAGCGGGGTCACCGGGGAGCTGTTTTTT.